This section outlines one T cell receptor beta chain sequence together with its context. As yet, its antigen is unknown. Some clones are missing from TCRdb's copy, which holds only in-frame ones; the method was immunoSEQ multiplex PCR. The repertoire includes tens of thousands of clones, roughly 80% of them detected once, and 5.9% sits in the top ten. CDR3 size: 15 residues. The germline gives CDR1 SGHKS, CDR2 YYEKEE (reference sequence). V dropped 0 bases and J dropped 3 bases, with 10 bases sitting between them. Systemic immunosuppression or a history of autoimmune disease excluded patients. These data belong to a study of OX40 agonist ivuxolimab in advanced cancers. Overall study results and limits: By week 6 at 0.1 to 3.0 mg/kg, blood CD4+ and CD8+ T cells had expanded clonally. Antigen specificity was not determined for the expanded peripheral T cells. More expanded clones were seen, on average, in CD8+ T cells than in CD4+.

The rearrangement joins TRBV5-5 to TRBJ1-5; TRBD1 is a possible D gene (5 bases). The specimen comprised CD4+ or CD8+ T cells sorted from blood, sampled in a trial of the OX40 agonist ivuxolimab. This TCR was sampled from an adult with an advanced solid tumor such as melanoma, head and neck, liver or kidney cancer. The CDR3 DNA reads as TGTGCCAGCAGCTTGGGACAGAATCCCAATCAGCCCCAGCATTTT. Translated: CASSLGQNPNQPQHF.